These 32 T cell receptor beta chains came from one sample sequenced in a study of tissue T cells after allogeneic stem cell transplantation. Clones were read by immunoSEQ multiplex PCR, and TCRdb kept only the in-frame ones, dropping some. The data hold over 15,000 clones, with about 70% observed a single time. Sequences were obtained from spleen. These receptors originate from a female BALB/c mouse in good health. The strain bears MHC haplotype H2-d.

Comments on this clone: Here the gene names and germline are mouse. The CDR3 end falls 1 residue outside the read, so it is completed with the germline J gene. The V gene is TRBV19, the J gene TRBJ1-6, with a possible D match to TRBD1 (5 bases). TRBJ1-6 is an ORF, and what it does is uncertain. The CDR3 spans 15 residues. CDR1 is FNHDT, CDR2 SITEND, per germline (reference sequence). V lost 5 bases and J lost 0, with 9 bases in between. CDR3 bases read: TGTGCCAGCAGCCGCGACAGTTCCTATAATTCGCCCCTCTAC. The encoded protein is CASSRDSSYNSPLY. The entire CDR3 reads CASSRDSSYNSPLYF.

As regards this clone: Mouse gene names apply. The read halts 1 residue ahead of the CDR3 end, with the missing end drawn from the germline J gene. J is TRBJ1-2 and V is TRBV13-3, with D maybe TRBD1 (6 bases). Trimming shortened V by 5 bases and J by 0 bases, and 8 bases separated the two germline ends. The CDR3 loop spans 13 amino acids. Germline-derived CDR1 and CDR2 are NNHDY and SYVADS. CDR3: CASRGHPNSDYTF. The CDR3 DNA, read in part, is TGTGCCAGCAGGGGACATCCAAACTCCGACTACACC.

As to this clone: Any gene name here is a mouse gene name. The CDR3 extends 1 residue past the end of the read, so its final part is completed from the germline J gene. V usage is TRBV20 and J usage is TRBJ1-5; D not certain. This CDR3 spans 13 amino acids. Per the germline V gene, CDR1 is GFQATS and CDR2 is STVNSAI. The V end was cut by 0 bases, the J end by 1 base, with 4 bases between. The DNA read from the CDR3 is TGTGGTGCTAGGGACAGAAACAACCAGGCTCCGCTT. Its translation: CGARDRNNQAPL. The complete CDR3 protein is CGARDRNNQAPLF.

The count of this clone is one. Genes here carry mouse names. The read gets to within 1 residue of the CDR3 end, and the germline J gene fills in the rest. This chain links TRBV19 with TRBJ2-3; 7 nucleotides line up with TRBD1. CDR1 and CDR2 (germline): FNHDT, SITEND (reference sequence). The junction had 8 bases not matched to a gene; V was cut back by 4 bases and J by 0 bases. The CDR3 length is 16 residues. The CDR3 loop is CASSLDRAGSAETLYF. The CDR3 bases that were read are TGTGCCAGCAGTCTCGACAGGGCGGGTAGTGCAGAAACGCTGTAT.

As regards this clone: The genes and germline here are from mouse. The CDR3 goes on 1 residue after the read ends, and that part is filled in from the germline J gene. The chain carries TRBV13-1 and TRBJ1-4; TRBD1 matches 8 bases. J lost 0 bases, V lost 2 bases, and 3 bases had no gene match. CDR3 length equals 16 residues. Germline CDR1 NSHNY, CDR2 SYGAGN. The CDR3: CASSDQGALSNERLFF. CDR3 DNA (partial): TGTGCCAGCAGTGACCAGGGGGCGCTTTCCAACGAAAGATTATTT.

In the case of this clone: Mouse germline and gene names are used. The CDR3 goes on 1 residue after the read ends, and that part is filled in from the germline J gene. This sequence joins TRBV13-2 and TRBJ1-6; 7 bases match TRBD1. TRBJ1-6 is an ORF; its function is uncertain. Germline CDR1 NNHNN, CDR2 SYGAGS (reference sequence). The CDR3 is 14 amino acids. V lost 6 bases to trimming and J lost 3 bases; unmatched junction nucleotides: 3. The CDR3 DNA, read in part, is TGTGCCAGCGCCACAGGGGTCTATAATTCGCCCCTCTAC. Translation: CASATGVYNSPLY. Given in full, the CDR3 is CASATGVYNSPLYF.

This clone was picked up a small number of times. The genes and germline here are from mouse. The observed sequence ends 1 residue before the CDR3 terminus, with the missing tail filled in from the germline J gene. V usage is TRBV19 and J usage is TRBJ1-3; TRBD1 is a possible D gene (6 bases). V was clipped by 2 bases and J by 1 base, with 7 bases between them. From germline, CDR1 is FNHDT and CDR2 SITEND (reference sequence). The CDR3 is made up of 14 amino acids. CDR3 DNA (partial): TGTGCCAGCAGTATTGGACAGTCTGGAAATACGCTCTAT. As protein: CASSIGQSGNTLY. The full CDR3 protein is CASSIGQSGNTLYF.

A word on this clone: The gene symbols are mouse symbols. The read ends 1 residue early relative to the CDR3; the germline J gene fills the gap. This chain uses TRBV3 with TRBJ2-7; possibly TRBD2 for D (5 bases). Germline V CDR1 and CDR2: SNHLY, FYNGKV (reference sequence). V lost 4 bases and J 3 bases, leaving 10 bases between the germline ends. There are 13 residues in the CDR3. Incomplete CDR3 DNA: TGTGCCAGCAGCTCTCCGACTGTCTATGAACAGTAC. Protein product: CASSSPTVYEQY. The full CDR3 protein is CASSSPTVYEQYF.

Concerning this clone itself: Any gene name here is a mouse gene name. The read ends 1 residue early relative to the CDR3; the germline J gene fills the gap. The chain has TRBV13-2 and TRBJ1-2; D is perhaps TRBD1 (6 bases). CDR3 length: 15 amino acids. Between the trimmed V and J ends, which lost 0 bases and 4 bases, there was a span of 13 bases. Germline CDR1 is NNHNN and CDR2 is SYGAGS (reference sequence). CDR3 DNA (partial): TGTGCCAGCGGTGATGAGGGGGGCGCGTTCTCCGACTACACC. Translated, it gives CASGDEGGAFSDYT. The complete CDR3 protein is CASGDEGGAFSDYTF.

This clone is a singleton in its sample. Mouse gene names and germline throughout. The read terminates 1 residue before the CDR3 end, so the remaining end is supplied by the germline J gene. The rearrangement uses TRBV5 and TRBJ2-3; 7 bases are shared with TRBD1. CDR3 length: 15 amino acids. Germline loops: CDR1 LGHNA, CDR2 YNLKQL (reference sequence). The V gene end was trimmed by 3 bases and the J gene end by 0 bases; junction bases not matched to a gene: 3. Incomplete CDR3 DNA: TGTGCCAGCAGCCAGGGACAGTCTAGTGCAGAAACGCTGTAT. Translating it yields CASSQGQSSAETLY. The full CDR3 protein is CASSQGQSSAETLYF.

In the case of this clone: Gene names refer to mouse genes. The CDR3 goes on 1 residue after the read ends, and that part is filled in from the germline J gene. The chain links TRBV13-2 to TRBJ1-6, with D possibly being TRBD1 (5 bases). TRBJ1-6 falls under the ORF class, with uncertain function. Germline V CDR1 and CDR2: NNHNN, SYGAGS (reference sequence). V lost 2 bases to trimming and J lost 7 bases, with 10 bases between them. The CDR3 contains 14 residues. The DNA read from the CDR3 is TGTGCCAGCGGTGACCTGGGGCGGAATTCGCCCCTCTAC. Protein product: CASGDLGRNSPLY. The whole CDR3 reads CASGDLGRNSPLYF.

As concerns this clone: The listed genes are named as in mouse. The read terminates 1 residue before the CDR3 end, so the remaining end is supplied by the germline J gene. This rearrangement joins TRBV13-2 to TRBJ2-5; 7 bases agree with TRBD1. V was clipped by 5 bases and J by 3 bases; unmatched bases: 9. CDR1 NNHNN and CDR2 SYGAGS come from the germline V gene (reference sequence). This CDR3 is 15 amino acids long. The CDR3 spells CASGPPRDRQDTQYF. Incomplete CDR3 DNA: TGTGCCAGCGGCCCTCCCCGGGACAGACAAGACACCCAGTAC.

Regarding this clone: Any gene name here is a mouse gene name. The read terminates 1 residue before the CDR3 end, so the remaining end is supplied by the germline J gene. The chain carries TRBV13-2 and TRBJ2-7, with 9 nucleotides matching TRBD1. The CDR3 is 15 residues long. Germline values: CDR1 NNHNN, CDR2 SYGAGS (reference sequence). V lost 2 bases, J lost 7 bases, and 10 bases stayed unmatched. The CDR3 bases that were read are TGTGCCAGCGGTGACCGGGACAGGGACGCCCTAGAACAGTAC. Its protein is CASGDRDRDALEQY. Given in full, the CDR3 is CASGDRDRDALEQYF.

Points on this clone: Mouse germline and gene names are used. The DNA ends 1 residue before the CDR3 does, and the rest of the CDR3 is filled in from the germline J gene. The chain is built from TRBV26 and TRBJ2-2, with 9 nucleotides matching TRBD1. Unmatched junction bases numbered 4, after V lost 11 bases and J lost 3 bases. The CDR3 runs 13 residues. Germline loops: CDR1 KGHPV, CDR2 FQNQEV (reference sequence). CDR3 in amino acids: CAAWDRDTGQLYF. CDR3 bases read: TGTGCCGCTTGGGACAGGGACACCGGGCAGCTCTAC.

A remark on this clone: Genes and germline come from the mouse. From the germline J gene comes the end of the CDR3, since the read stops 1 residue before it. The chain joins TRBV20 to TRBJ2-7; 7 bases line up with TRBD1. This CDR3 is 11 amino acids long. Germline V gives CDR1 GFQATS, CDR2 STVNSAI. V was clipped by 5 bases and J by 4 bases; unmatched bases: 2. Here the CDR3 reads CGAGRGYEQYF. The CDR3 DNA, read in part, is TGTGGTGCTGGCAGGGGGTATGAACAGTAC.

As to this clone: Gene names follow the mouse nomenclature. The read ends 1 residue shy of where the CDR3 ends; the end is completed using the germline J gene. In the same sample, other DNA sequences code for this CDR3. The J gene is TRBJ2-2, the V gene TRBV13-2, with D unclear. The CDR3 loop spans 12 amino acids. Deletions cut 2 bases from V and 1 base from J, with 0 bases between. Germline V gene data show CDR1 as NNHNN and CDR2 as SYGAGS (reference sequence). The CDR3 loop reads CASGENTGQLYF. The DNA read from the CDR3 is TGTGCCAGCGGTGAAAACACCGGGCAGCTCTAC.

Concerning this clone: The genes are named according to mouse. The sequence runs out 1 residue before the end of the CDR3; the remainder is reconstructed from the germline J gene. J is TRBJ1-3 and V is TRBV19; the D gene is possibly TRBD1 (5 bases). Per germline, CDR1 FNHDT and CDR2 SITEND (reference sequence). The CDR3 has 14 residues. V dropped 2 bases and J dropped 0 bases, with 6 bases sitting between them. The CDR3 bases that were read are TGTGCCAGCAGTATTGACAGTTCTGGAAATACGCTCTAT. It codes for CASSIDSSGNTLY. Given in full, the CDR3 is CASSIDSSGNTLYF.

With respect to this clone: Each gene name is a mouse one. The read terminates 1 residue before the CDR3 end, so the remaining end is supplied by the germline J gene. The rearrangement joins TRBV5 to TRBJ2-2; TRBD2 aligns across 9 bases. Trimming cost V 4 bases and J 2 bases; bases outside gene matches: 5. There are 16 residues in the CDR3. Germline V gene data show CDR1 as LGHNA and CDR2 as YNLKQL (reference sequence). The CDR3 DNA, read in part, is TGTGCCAGCAGCCCACGGACTGGGGAGAACACCGGGCAGCTCTAC. It yields the protein CASSPRTGENTGQLY. Given in full, the CDR3 is CASSPRTGENTGQLYF.

The sample holds a few counts of this clone. Any gene name here is a mouse gene name. The CDR3 end falls 1 residue outside the read, so it is completed with the germline J gene. This chain links TRBV5 with TRBJ2-7; D might be TRBD1 or TRBD2, each matching 6 bases. This CDR3 contains 15 residues. Between the trimmed V and J ends, which lost 0 bases and 2 bases, there was a span of 11 bases. Looked up from germline, CDR1 is LGHNA and CDR2 is YNLKQL (reference sequence). The CDR3 loop reads CASSQDEGGTYEQYF. The sequenced part of the CDR3 DNA is TGTGCCAGCAGCCAAGATGAGGGGGGAACCTATGAACAGTAC.

Concerning this clone: The gene symbols are mouse symbols. The read falls 1 residue short of the CDR3 end, and the missing part is taken from the germline J gene. The chain employs TRBV13-3 and TRBJ1-3; D gene ambiguous. Per germline, CDR1 NNHDY and CDR2 SYVADS. Deletions cut 5 bases from V and 0 bases from J, with 6 bases between. The CDR3 covers 13 residues. The CDR3 bases that were read are TGTGCCAGCAGAGGCCGTTCTGGAAATACGCTCTAT. It translates to CASRGRSGNTLY. The full CDR3 protein is CASRGRSGNTLYF.

A remark on this clone: Gene names are the mouse ones. The CDR3 end lies 1 residue beyond the end of the read and is filled in from the germline J gene. The chain carries TRBV13-2 and TRBJ2-7; no clear D gene. CDR1 NNHNN and CDR2 SYGAGS come from the germline V gene (reference sequence). Trimming took 2 bases from V and 4 from J, leaving 4 bases between them. The CDR3 consists of 11 residues. CDR3 bases read: TGTGCCAGCGGTGAAAAATATGAACAGTAC. Translation: CASGEKYEQY. The whole CDR3 protein is CASGEKYEQYF.

This clone has only a few counts. Each gene name is a mouse one. Read data end 1 residue before the CDR3 end; the end is taken from the germline J gene. J is TRBJ2-7 and V is TRBV1; 8 bases match TRBD1. J lost 3 bases, V lost 2 bases, and 0 bases had no gene match. The germline V gene encodes CDR1 NSQYPW and CDR2 LRSPGD (reference sequence). This CDR3 region has 13 residues. The sequenced CDR3 bases are TGCACCTGCAGTGCAACAGGGGGCTATGAACAGTAC. Its protein product is CTCSATGGYEQY. The whole CDR3 region reads CTCSATGGYEQYF.

Points on this clone: Germline and genes here are mouse. The read terminates 1 residue before the CDR3 end, so the remaining end is supplied by the germline J gene. The V and J genes are TRBV13-2 and TRBJ1-2; no definite D call. Germline CDR1 and CDR2: NNHNN and SYGAGS (reference sequence). CDR3 size: 14 residues. V was cut by 0 bases and J by 1 base, with 7 bases left in between. The CDR3 DNA, read in part, is TGTGCCAGCGGTGATGCGGCACTAAACTCCGACTACACC. As protein: CASGDAALNSDYT. The whole CDR3 protein is CASGDAALNSDYTF.

This clone appeared once. The gene names here belong to mouse. The read ends 1 residue before the CDR3 terminus; that terminus is restored from the germline J gene. V is TRBV13-2 and J is TRBJ2-5, with 9 bases matching TRBD2. V lost 0 bases to trimming and J lost 5 bases; unmatched junction nucleotides: 4. The CDR3 length is 15 residues. Germline lookup yields CDR1 NNHNN and CDR2 SYGAGS (reference sequence). CDR3 in amino acids: CASGDDWGEVDTQYF. The sequenced CDR3 bases are TGTGCCAGCGGTGATGACTGGGGGGAGGTAGACACCCAGTAC.

There are a few counts of this clone. Germline and genes: mouse. From the germline J gene comes the end of the CDR3, since the read stops 1 residue before it. The chain couples TRBV29 to TRBJ1-3; TRBD1 might be the D (6 bases). The CDR3 extends over 14 amino acids. Germline loops: CDR1 MSHET, CDR2 SYDVDS. The V end was cut by 6 bases, the J end by 2 bases, with 11 bases between. The CDR3 DNA, read in part, is TGTGCTAGCAGAAACACAGGGACTGGAAATACGCTCTAT. Translation: CASRNTGTGNTLY. The CDR3 as a whole reads CASRNTGTGNTLYF.

Concerning this clone itself: Gene labels here are mouse ones. With the read ending 1 residue before the CDR3 end, the germline J gene is used to fill in that end. The genes are TRBV31 and TRBJ2-7; 11 bases map to TRBD2. With 2 bases clipped from V and 4 bases from J, the junction kept 4 bases outside the gene matches. The CDR3 has 14 amino acids. CDR1 and CDR2 (germline): GKSSPN, SITVG. The covered CDR3 bases are TGTGCCTGGAGTGCCGGGACTGGGGGTTATGAACAGTAC. It is translated as CAWSAGTGGYEQY. The CDR3, in full, reads CAWSAGTGGYEQYF.

With regard to this clone: Gene names follow the mouse nomenclature. Coverage ceases 1 residue before the CDR3 finishes, and the germline J gene fills in the end. This chain connects TRBV4 to TRBJ1-5; D might be TRBD1 (6 bases). Trimming cost V 4 bases and J 1 base, with 11 bases left between them. The length of the CDR3 is 15 residues. Germline CDR1 and CDR2: LGHDT and YNNKQL (reference sequence). The CDR3 region is CASSSRTVNNQAPLF. The part of the CDR3 DNA that was read is TGTGCCAGCAGCTCCAGGACAGTAAACAACCAGGCTCCGCTT.

This clone was seen a few times. All gene names here are mouse names. The CDR3 end lies 1 residue beyond the end of the read and is filled in from the germline J gene. The chain carries TRBV5 and TRBJ2-7, with no clear D. This CDR3 region has 12 residues. Trimming shortened V by 0 bases and J by 6 bases, and 6 bases separated the two germline ends. Germline lookup yields CDR1 LGHNA and CDR2 YNLKQL (reference sequence). Incomplete CDR3 DNA: TGTGCCAGCAGCCAAGACAGGTTTGAACAGTAC. This codes for CASSQDRFEQY. The CDR3, in full, reads CASSQDRFEQYF.

This clone was detected only once. Gene names refer to mouse genes. With the read ending 1 residue before the CDR3 end, the germline J gene is used to fill in that end. This chain links TRBV1 with TRBJ2-3, with D perhaps matching TRBD1 (6 bases). The germline V gene encodes CDR1 NSQYPW and CDR2 LRSPGD (reference sequence). V was pared by 1 base and J by 0 bases, with 8 bases between. CDR3 size: 15 residues. This CDR3 is CTCSAGGHSAETLYF. Incomplete CDR3 DNA: TGCACCTGCAGTGCAGGGGGACATAGTGCAGAAACGCTGTAT.

Of note for this clone: Germline and genes: mouse. The CDR3 extends 1 residue past the end of the read, so its final part is completed from the germline J gene. The chain is built from TRBV13-2 and TRBJ1-3, with a tentative D call TRBD1 (6 bases). The CDR3 has 14 residues. Per germline, CDR1 NNHNN and CDR2 SYGAGS (reference sequence). Trimming removed 0 bases from V and 4 bases from J, with 8 bases in between. The CDR3 protein is CASGDAGVGNTLYF. CDR3 DNA, as far as it was read: TGTGCCAGCGGTGATGCAGGGGTCGGAAATACGCTCTAT.

Concerning this clone: Germline and genes: mouse. The missing CDR3 end, 1 residue past where the read stops, is filled in from the germline J gene. The rearrangement joins TRBV4 to TRBJ2-4; 8 bases are a match to TRBD2. The trim removed 8 bases at V and 2 bases at J, leaving 3 bases unmatched. Per the germline V gene, CDR1 is LGHDT and CDR2 is YNNKQL (reference sequence). CDR3 size: 13 residues. The sequenced part of the CDR3 DNA is TGTGCCAGCTACTGGGGGTCTCAAAACACCTTGTAC. The encoded protein is CASYWGSQNTLY. From start to end, the CDR3 is CASYWGSQNTLYF.

A note on this clone: All gene names here are mouse names. The CDR3 is cut off 1 residue early in the read; its end comes from the germline J gene. Other DNA sequences in the sample encode the same CDR3. J is TRBJ2-2 and V is TRBV29; D is unresolved. Trimming removed 2 bases from V and 5 bases from J, with 9 bases in between. Germline loops: CDR1 MSHET, CDR2 SYDVDS. The CDR3 is 14 amino acids. This CDR3 is CASSLPGGTGQLYF. The CDR3 DNA, read in part, is TGTGCTAGCAGTTTACCGGGAGGGACCGGGCAGCTCTAC.